This T cell receptor beta chain was captured in a study of blood T cell repertoires in COVID-19. Background on the study: Donors in the United States, Italy and Spain gave samples during acute or convalescent COVID-19. Sources were T cells, B-cell-depleted T cells, or PBMCs; the material itself was cDNA or gDNA.

Measured with immunoSEQ multiplex PCR; TCRdb has only the in-frame clones, and not every one. The sample has 300,000 to 350,000 clones, roughly 90% seen once. The V gene end was trimmed by 1 base and the J gene end by 4 bases; junction bases not matched to a gene: 7. Germline loops: CDR1 MGHRA, CDR2 YSYEKL. The CDR3 consists of 16 residues. The origin of this receptor is a man aged 18 to 35 with active or convalescent COVID-19. The chain couples TRBV4-1 to TRBJ2-1, with 7 bases identical to TRBD2. Sequencing was done on a sample of peripheral blood. In DNA, the CDR3 is TGCGCCAGCAGCCAAGTCGCTAGCGGCCTTTACAATGAGCAGTTCTTC. Its protein is CASSQVASGLYNEQFF.